A single count supports the clone carrying this T cell receptor beta chain. The antigen is unknown. The sample originates from a study of cytomegalovirus exposure and HLA in healthy donors. Study-level findings and limits: Reportedly, cytomegalovirus status was diagnosed with high sensitivity and specificity. Indistinguishable V segments, including TRBV6-2 and TRBV6-3, were excluded. Productive rates of about 87% or about 30% were seen for most TCR beta V segments in an earlier analysis.

V shed 5 bases and J 7 bases; nucleotides not matched to a gene: 4. CDR1 is SSHAT and CDR2 is FNYEAQ in the germline V gene (reference sequence). The CDR3 spans 15 residues. The study ran its PCR with 60 Vbeta and 13 Jbeta primers. Generated by immunoSEQ multiplex PCR, the TCRdb table keeps only in-frame clones and is missing some. This table has around 100,000 clones, nearly 75% appearing once. The sequenced sample consisted of PBMCs. The chain carries TRBV7-7 and TRBJ2-1; TRBD2 agrees at 14 bases. This receptor was taken from a man younger than 45 in good health and CMV-seropositive. In nucleotides, the CDR3 is TGTGCCAGCAGCCCTTGGACTAGCGGGGGGAATGAGCAGTTCTTC. It translates to CASSPWTSGGNEQFF.